These 25 T cell receptor beta chains were sequenced from one sample in a study of chemoradiotherapy in HPV16-positive cancers. The assay was immunoSEQ multiplex PCR, and TCRdb's table has in-frame clones only and misses some. The table shows roughly 15,000 clones, with approximately 75% occurring only once. Sampling was conducted from a patient who underwent chemoradiotherapy. The receptor source for this set is a human donor with HPV-associated anogenital cancer.

The rearrangement joins TRBV28 to TRBJ2-5, with D uncertain. The CDR3 runs to 11 residues. Per the germline V gene, CDR1 is MDHEN and CDR2 is SYDVKM. V gave up 2 bases and J gave up 5 bases, with 3 bases separating them. CDR3 coding DNA: TGTGCCAGCAGTTTAAGGGAGACCCAGTACTTC. Translation gives CASSLRETQYF. The full variable domain, its missing parts supplied by reference TRBV28 and TRBJ2-5, is DVKVTQSSRYLVKRTGEKVFLECVQDMDHENMFWYRQDPGLGLRLIYFSYDVKMKEKGDIPEGYSVSREKKERFSLILESASTNQTSMYLCASSLRETQYFGPGTRLLVL.

V usage is TRBV7-6 and J usage is TRBJ2-2; D uncertain. This CDR3 region has 12 residues. The V gene lost 1 base and the J gene lost 5 bases, with 2 bases spanning the gap. CDR1 SGHVS and CDR2 FNYEAQ come from the germline V gene. CDR3 DNA: TGTGCCAGCAGCTTAGTAACCGGGGAGCTGTTTTTT. Its translation is CASSLVTGELFF.

This sequence joins TRBV27 and TRBJ2-7; a possible D gene is TRBD1 (6 bases). Per germline, CDR1 MNHEY and CDR2 SMNVEV (reference sequence). The CDR3 is 13 amino acids. Trimming took 8 bases from V and 1 from J, leaving 12 bases between them. The CDR3 nucleotides are TGTGCCAGCTCACAGGGAAATTCCTACGAGCAGTACTTC. Its translation: CASSQGNSYEQYF.

Notes on this clone: Other DNA sequences in this sample translate to the same CDR3. The chain combines TRBV7-9 with TRBJ1-1; a weak D match, TRBD1 (5 bases). This CDR3 spans 13 amino acids. CDR1 is SEHNR and CDR2 is FQNEAQ in the germline V gene (reference sequence). Trimming cost V 5 bases and J 1 base, with 8 bases left between them. The CDR3 DNA reads TGTGCCAGCAGCCTACAGGCGAACACTGAAGCTTTCTTT. Its translation: CASSLQANTEAFF.

The chain couples TRBV7-6 to TRBJ2-1; the D is unclear. The germline V gene encodes CDR1 SGHVS and CDR2 FNYEAQ. V gave up 2 bases and J gave up 10 bases, with 9 bases separating them. The CDR3 is made up of 12 amino acids. CDR3 in amino acids: CASSLLKPEQFF. CDR3 DNA: TGTGCCAGCAGCTTACTCAAACCCGAGCAGTTCTTC.

This chain joins TRBV5-1 and TRBJ2-7, with TRBD2 matching 7 bases. Germline values: CDR1 SGHRS, CDR2 YFSETQ. The CDR3 has 15 residues. V was clipped by 0 bases and J by 3 bases; unmatched bases: 6. The CDR3 loop reads CASSLGLRDYYEQYF. The CDR3, as DNA: TGCGCCAGCAGCTTGGGCCTCAGGGACTACTACGAGCAGTACTTC.

This clone showed up just once. The chain uses TRBV6-5 and TRBJ2-2; weak D call: TRBD1 (6 bases). Between the trimmed V and J ends, which lost 7 bases and 6 bases, there was a span of 6 bases. The CDR3 totals 11 residues. CDR1 and CDR2 (germline): MNHEY, SVGAGI. CDR3 sequence reads: CASTGAGELFF. The CDR3 region has the DNA TGTGCCAGCACAGGGGCCGGGGAGCTGTTTTTT.

This clone was found a few times. This chain connects TRBV28 to TRBJ1-2, with D maybe TRBD1 (5 bases). CDR1 and CDR2 from the germline V gene are MDHEN and SYDVKM. V was shortened by 3 bases and J by 2 bases, with 13 bases between the two germline ends. The CDR3 has 15 amino acids. The CDR3 bases are TGTGCCAGCAGTTTGTCCGGGACGCAAAACTATGGCTACACCTTC. This translates into CASSLSGTQNYGYTF.

This clone has a single count. This chain links TRBV30 with TRBJ1-2; D remains ambiguous. Germline V gene sequence: CDR1 GTSNPN, CDR2 SVGIG (reference sequence). This CDR3 is 13 amino acids long. Between the trimmed V and J ends, which lost 0 bases and 5 bases, there was a span of 10 bases. CDR3: CAWSVRRGYGYTF. The CDR3 coding sequence is TGTGCCTGGAGTGTACGGCGGGGATATGGCTACACCTTC.

The chain couples TRBV4-1 to TRBJ1-1; possibly TRBD1 for D (6 bases). The CDR3 is 15 residues long. V lost 1 base and J 5 bases, leaving 14 bases between the germline ends. The germline gives CDR1 MGHRA, CDR2 YSYEKL. CDR3 protein: CASSQAAGAQTEAFF. The CDR3, as DNA: TGCGCCAGCAGCCAAGCCGCGGGGGCGCAGACTGAAGCTTTCTTT.

The V call is TRBV11-3, the J call TRBJ2-5; 14 bases are a match to TRBD2. J gave up 5 bases and V 5 bases, and 7 bases lay outside the gene matches. Germline loops: CDR1 SGHNT, CDR2 YENEEA. CDR3 length: 16 residues. The CDR3 DNA follows: TGTGCCAGCAGCCCTGGACTAGCGGGGGGCTGGGAGACCCAGTACTTC. It codes for CASSPGLAGGWETQYF.

The V and J genes are TRBV7-2 and TRBJ2-5; no clear D. Germline V gene data show CDR1 as SGHTA and CDR2 as FQGNSA. V gave up 3 bases and J gave up 2 bases, with 10 bases separating them. This CDR3 spans 14 amino acids. CDR3 bases: TGTGCCAGCAGCTTTTCCGGCCGGCAAGAGACCCAGTACTTC. Protein sequence: CASSFSGRQETQYF.

V is TRBV9 and J is TRBJ1-1; D gene uncertain. CDR1 is SGDLS and CDR2 is YYNGEE in the germline V gene. The CDR3 loop spans 16 amino acids. V lost 1 base and J 0 bases, leaving 13 bases between the germline ends. In DNA form, the CDR3 reads TGTGCCAGCAGCGTATACGTAGGAGGGATGAACACTGAAGCTTTCTTT. It yields the protein CASSVYVGGMNTEAFF.

The J gene is TRBJ2-3, the V gene TRBV7-8; 9 nucleotides align to TRBD1. J gave up 4 bases and V 5 bases, and 10 bases lay outside the gene matches. This CDR3 spans 16 amino acids. Germline V CDR1 and CDR2: SGHVS, FQNEAQ. CDR3 protein: CASSPIGQGKADTQYF. The CDR3 DNA is TGTGCCAGCAGCCCAATCGGACAGGGGAAGGCAGATACGCAGTATTTT.

V gene TRBV13 combines with J gene TRBJ2-2; 8 bases are a match to TRBD2. The germline gives CDR1 PRHDT, CDR2 FYEKMQ (reference sequence). Trimming at V came to 5 bases and at J to 5 bases, leaving 10 bases not matched to a gene. This CDR3 has 16 amino acids. The CDR3 sequence: CASSQRGPARTGELFF. As DNA, the CDR3 is TGTGCCAGCAGCCAGCGGGGGCCCGCGCGGACCGGGGAGCTGTTTTTT.

The V call is TRBV30, the J call TRBJ1-6; D remains ambiguous. Looked up from germline, CDR1 is GTSNPN and CDR2 is SVGIG (reference sequence). V was pared by 5 bases and J by 7 bases, with 9 bases between. This CDR3 region has 12 residues. The CDR3 loop is CAWGRANSPLHF. CDR3 DNA: TGTGCCTGGGGACGGGCCAATTCACCCCTCCACTTT.

The CDR3 sequence: CASSLVGLAGTDTQYF. CDR3 DNA sequence: TGTGCCAGCAGCTTAGTGGGACTAGCGGGCACAGATACGCAGTATTTT. The chain is built from TRBV7-2 and TRBJ2-3; 11 nucleotides agree with TRBD2. The CDR3 spans 16 residues. CDR1 and CDR2 from the germline V gene are SGHTA and FQGNSA. The J segment lost 1 base and the V segment lost 1 base, leaving 1 base of the junction unmatched.

V is TRBV30 and J is TRBJ1-2; no clear D. The CDR3 has 13 residues. The V gene lost 3 bases and the J gene lost 6 bases, with 14 bases spanning the gap. Germline-derived CDR1 and CDR2 are GTSNPN and SVGIG (reference sequence). The chain's CDR3 is CAWSHPGGNGYTF. In nucleotides, the CDR3 is TGTGCCTGGAGCCACCCTGGAGGGAATGGCTACACCTTC. The whole variable domain, remainder taken from reference TRBV30 and TRBJ1-2, is SQTIHQWPATLVQPVGSPLSLECTVEGTSNPNLYWYRQAAGRGLQLLFYSVGIGQISSEVPQNLSASRPQDRQFILSSKKLLLSDSGFYLCAWSHPGGNGYTFGSGTRLTVV.

J is TRBJ1-1 and V is TRBV29-1; D is possibly TRBD1 (6 bases). The CDR3 runs to 12 residues. Per the germline V gene, CDR1 is SQVTM and CDR2 is ANQGSEA. V shed 8 bases and J shed 3 bases, with 13 bases lying between them. The DNA for the CDR3 is TGCAGCTATGGACAGACCGACACTGAAGCTTTCTTT. Translating gives CSYGQTDTEAFF.

This clone was seen a single time. The genes are TRBV2 and TRBJ2-1, with TRBD1 identical over 8 bases. This CDR3 contains 14 residues. Germline V gene lookup returns CDR1 SNHLY and CDR2 FYNNEI. The trim removed 9 bases at V and 8 bases at J, leaving 12 bases unmatched. The DNA for the CDR3 is TGTGCCAGTAACCCCGGGACAGGATTATATGAGCAGTTCTTC. The encoded protein is CASNPGTGLYEQFF.

J is TRBJ1-6 and V is TRBV28; possible D gene TRBD1, 5 bases. Trimming pared 5 bases from V and 10 bases from J, leaving 33 bases between. Germline lookup yields CDR1 MDHEN and CDR2 SYDVKM. The CDR3 is 20 residues long. The CDR3 DNA reads TGTGCCAGCAGTCGGGACTTTCCTAATCGGAGTTCGTGGATAGGCTCACCCCTCCACTTT. Amino acids: CASSRDFPNRSSWIGSPLHF.

The chain has TRBV18 and TRBJ1-3, with TRBD1 identical over 8 bases. This CDR3 spans 15 amino acids. V lost 6 bases, J lost 0 bases, and 4 bases stayed unmatched. The germline gives CDR1 KGHSH, CDR2 LQKENI. The CDR3 nucleotides are TGTGCCAGCTCTCAGACAGGGGTCTCTGGAAACACCATATATTTT. Its translation is CASSQTGVSGNTIYF.

This chain joins TRBV5-4 and TRBJ1-1, with 9 nucleotides matching TRBD1. Germline trimming cut 5 bases from V and 2 bases from J; bases unmatched to any gene: 7. Per the germline V gene, CDR1 is SGHNT and CDR2 is YYREEE (reference sequence). The CDR3 covers 15 residues. Here the CDR3 reads CASSSPGQGNTEAFF. CDR3 nucleotides: TGTGCCAGCAGTTCGCCGGGACAGGGAAACACTGAAGCTTTCTTT.

This clone turned up a few times. V gene TRBV9 combines with J gene TRBJ1-6, with 7 nucleotides matching TRBD1. CDR3 size: 16 residues. Germline CDR1 reads SGDLS; CDR2 reads YYNGEE. V was pared by 2 bases and J by 7 bases, with 9 bases of the junction left unmatched. CDR3 sequence (DNA): TGTGCCAGCAGCGTGCAGGGGGAGGCTTCGAATTCACCCCTCCACTTT. This sequence encodes CASSVQGEASNSPLHF. The variable domain in full, completed from reference TRBV9 and TRBJ1-6, reads DSGVTQTPKHLITATGQRVTLRCSPRSGDLSVYWYQQSLDQGLQFLIQYYNGEERAKGNILERFSAQQFPDLHSELNLSSLELGDSALYFCASSVQGEASNSPLHFGNGTRLTVT.

The chain has TRBV5-1 and TRBJ1-2; D ambiguous. The V and J ends lost 4 bases and 3 bases respectively, with 13 bases between them. The CDR3 runs 14 residues. The germline gives CDR1 SGHRS, CDR2 YFSETQ. The CDR3 sequence is CASSPNEVHYGYTF. The CDR3, as DNA: TGCGCCAGCAGCCCCAACGAGGTGCACTATGGCTACACCTTC.